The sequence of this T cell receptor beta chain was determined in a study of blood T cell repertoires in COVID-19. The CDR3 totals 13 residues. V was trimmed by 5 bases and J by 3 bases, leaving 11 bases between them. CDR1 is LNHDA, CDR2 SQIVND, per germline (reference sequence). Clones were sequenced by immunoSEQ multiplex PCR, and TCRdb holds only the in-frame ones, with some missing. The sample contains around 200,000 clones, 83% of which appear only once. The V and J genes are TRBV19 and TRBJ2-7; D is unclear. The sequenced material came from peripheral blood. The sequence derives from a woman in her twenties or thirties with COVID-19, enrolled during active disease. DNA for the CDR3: TGTGCCAGTAGTGTCTCGTTCTTCTACGAGCAGTACTTC. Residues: CASSVSFFYEQYF.